The entry below gives a single T cell receptor beta chain sequence along with its context. What it recognizes is unknown. These data belong to a study of T cell responses to AZD1222 COVID-19 vaccine. Study findings and constraints: Nearly half of unique spike-specific TCRs reportedly avoided B.1.351 and B.1.1.7 mutated regions.

The V and J ends lost 1 base and 3 bases, in that order; junction bases with no gene match: 7. This CDR3 comprises 16 residues. Germline V gives CDR1 SGHNT, CDR2 YYREEE (reference sequence). Some clones are missing from TCRdb's copy, which holds only in-frame ones; the method was immunoSEQ multiplex PCR. This sample has over 85,000 clones, with 88% found just once. This sequence was found in an adult in good health. Source: peripheral blood, taken on day 0 of AZD1222 vaccination. The J gene is TRBJ2-3, the V gene TRBV5-4; 8 nucleotides align to TRBD2. Written as DNA, the CDR3 is TGTGCCAGCAGCTTGAGGTGGACGGGGGGGACAGATACGCAGTATTTT. Encoded protein: CASSLRWTGGTDTQYF.